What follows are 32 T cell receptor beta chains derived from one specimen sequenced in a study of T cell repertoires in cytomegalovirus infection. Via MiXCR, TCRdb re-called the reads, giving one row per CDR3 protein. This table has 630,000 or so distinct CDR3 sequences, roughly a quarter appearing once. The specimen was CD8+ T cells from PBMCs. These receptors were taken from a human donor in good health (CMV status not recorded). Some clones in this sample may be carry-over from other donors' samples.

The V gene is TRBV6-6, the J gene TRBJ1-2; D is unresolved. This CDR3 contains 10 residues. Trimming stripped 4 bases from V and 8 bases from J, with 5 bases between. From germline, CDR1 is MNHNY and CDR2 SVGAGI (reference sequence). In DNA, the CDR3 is TGTGCCAGCAGTTCGGCCGGCTACACCTTC. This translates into CASSSAGYTF.

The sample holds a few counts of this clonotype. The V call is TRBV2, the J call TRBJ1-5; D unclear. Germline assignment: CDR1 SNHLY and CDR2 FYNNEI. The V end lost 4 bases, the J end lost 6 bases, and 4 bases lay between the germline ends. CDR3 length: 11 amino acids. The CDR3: CASSASQPQHF. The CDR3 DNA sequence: TGTGCCAGCAGTGCCAGTCAGCCCCAGCATTTT.

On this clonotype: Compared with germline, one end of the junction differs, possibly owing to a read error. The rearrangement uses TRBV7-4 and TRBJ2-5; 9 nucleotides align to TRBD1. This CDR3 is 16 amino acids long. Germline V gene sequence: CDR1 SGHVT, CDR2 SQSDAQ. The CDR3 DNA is TGTGCCAGCAGCCTAGGAGCCGGACAGGGGCCAGAGACCCGGTACTTC. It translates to CASSLGAGQGPETRYF.

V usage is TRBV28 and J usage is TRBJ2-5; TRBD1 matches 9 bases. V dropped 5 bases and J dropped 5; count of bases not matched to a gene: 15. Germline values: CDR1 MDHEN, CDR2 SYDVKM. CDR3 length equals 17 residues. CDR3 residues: CASSLPLFNRGQETQYF. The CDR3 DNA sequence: TGTGCCAGCAGTCTACCCCTATTCAACAGGGGGCAGGAGACCCAGTACTTC.

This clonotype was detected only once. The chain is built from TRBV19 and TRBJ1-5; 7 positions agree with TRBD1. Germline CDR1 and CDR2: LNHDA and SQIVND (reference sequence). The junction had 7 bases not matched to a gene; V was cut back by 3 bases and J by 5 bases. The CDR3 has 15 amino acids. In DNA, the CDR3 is TGTGCCAGTAGTATTTACGACAGGGTGGATCAGCCCCAGCATTTT. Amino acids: CASSIYDRVDQPQHF.

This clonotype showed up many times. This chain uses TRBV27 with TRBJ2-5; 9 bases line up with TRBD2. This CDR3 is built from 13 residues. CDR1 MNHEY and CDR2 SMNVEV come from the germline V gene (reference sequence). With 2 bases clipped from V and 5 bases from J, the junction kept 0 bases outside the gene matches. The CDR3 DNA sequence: TGTGCCAGCAGTTTAGGGACTAGCGAGACCCAGTACTTC. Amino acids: CASSLGTSETQYF.

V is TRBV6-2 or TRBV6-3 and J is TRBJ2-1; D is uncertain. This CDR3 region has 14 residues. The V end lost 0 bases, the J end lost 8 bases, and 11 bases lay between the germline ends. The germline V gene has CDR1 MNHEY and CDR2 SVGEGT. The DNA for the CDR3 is TGTGCCAGCAGTTACTCTCGTCGACAAGATGAGCAGTTCTTC. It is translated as CASSYSRRQDEQFF.

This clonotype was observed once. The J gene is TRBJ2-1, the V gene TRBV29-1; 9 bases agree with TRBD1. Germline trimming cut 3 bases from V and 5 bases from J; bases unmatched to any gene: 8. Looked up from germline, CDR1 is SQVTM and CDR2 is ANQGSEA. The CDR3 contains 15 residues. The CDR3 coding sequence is TGCAGCGTTGAGGGGGACAGGGTATCCGACAATGAGCAGTTCTTC. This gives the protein CSVEGDRVSDNEQFF.

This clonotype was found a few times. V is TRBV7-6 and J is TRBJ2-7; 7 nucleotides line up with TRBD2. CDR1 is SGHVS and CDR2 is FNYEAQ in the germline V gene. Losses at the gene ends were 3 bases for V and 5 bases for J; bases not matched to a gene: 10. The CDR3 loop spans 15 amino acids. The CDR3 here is CASSFLAGRDHEQYF. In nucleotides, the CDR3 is TGTGCCAGCAGCTTCCTGGCAGGGAGGGACCACGAGCAGTACTTC. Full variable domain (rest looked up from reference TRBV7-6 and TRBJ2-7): GAGVSQSPRYKVTKRGQDVALRCDPISGHVSLYWYRQALGQGPEFLTYFNYEAQQDKSGLPNDRFSAERPEGSISTLTIQRTEQRDSAMYRCASSFLAGRDHEQYFGPGTRLTVT.

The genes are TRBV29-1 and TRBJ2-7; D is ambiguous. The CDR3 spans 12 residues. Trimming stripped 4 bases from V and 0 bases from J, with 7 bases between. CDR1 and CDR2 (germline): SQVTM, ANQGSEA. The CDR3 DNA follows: TGCAGCGTTGTTCAGAGCTCCTACGAGCAGTACGTC. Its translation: CSVVQSSYEQYV.

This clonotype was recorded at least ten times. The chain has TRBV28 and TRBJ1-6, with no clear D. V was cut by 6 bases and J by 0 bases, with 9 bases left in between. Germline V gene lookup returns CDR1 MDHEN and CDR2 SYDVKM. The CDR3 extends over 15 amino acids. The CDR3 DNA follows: TGTGCCAGCAGGCTACAGCGCTCCTATAATTCACCCCTCCACTTT. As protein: CASRLQRSYNSPLHF.

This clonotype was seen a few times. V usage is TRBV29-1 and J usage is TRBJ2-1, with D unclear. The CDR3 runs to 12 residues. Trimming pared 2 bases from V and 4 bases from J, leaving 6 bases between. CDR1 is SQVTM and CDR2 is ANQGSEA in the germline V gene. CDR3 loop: CSVERGYNEQFF. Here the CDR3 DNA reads TGCAGCGTTGAACGAGGTTACAATGAGCAGTTCTTC.

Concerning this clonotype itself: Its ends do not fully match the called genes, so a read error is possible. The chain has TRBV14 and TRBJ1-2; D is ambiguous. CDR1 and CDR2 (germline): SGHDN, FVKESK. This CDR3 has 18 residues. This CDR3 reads CVSSQVHPRTQNVYGYTF. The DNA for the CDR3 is TGTGTCAGCAGCCAAGTGCATCCGCGTACACAAAATGTCTATGGCTACACCTTC.

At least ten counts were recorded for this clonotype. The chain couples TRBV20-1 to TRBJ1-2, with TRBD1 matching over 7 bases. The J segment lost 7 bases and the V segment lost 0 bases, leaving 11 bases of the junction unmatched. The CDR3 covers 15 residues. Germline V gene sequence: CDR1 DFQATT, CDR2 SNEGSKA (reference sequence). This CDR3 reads CSARDQGRGFRGYTF. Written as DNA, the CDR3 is TGCAGTGCTAGAGATCAAGGCAGGGGGTTCCGTGGCTACACCTTC.

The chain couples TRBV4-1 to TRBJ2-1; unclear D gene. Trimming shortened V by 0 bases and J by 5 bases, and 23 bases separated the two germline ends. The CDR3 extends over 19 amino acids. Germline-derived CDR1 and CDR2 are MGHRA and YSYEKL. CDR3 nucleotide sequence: TGCGCCAGCAGCCAAGATTCGTCCGCACAGAAAATTTCGGACAATGAGCAGTTCTTC. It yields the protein CASSQDSSAQKISDNEQFF.

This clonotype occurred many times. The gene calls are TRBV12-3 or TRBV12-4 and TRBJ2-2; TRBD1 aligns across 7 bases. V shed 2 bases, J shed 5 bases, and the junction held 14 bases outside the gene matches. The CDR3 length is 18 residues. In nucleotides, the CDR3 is TGTGCCAGCAGTTTATTGGTTGGAAGGGGGCCGGGAACCGGGGAGCTGTTTTTT. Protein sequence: CASSLLVGRGPGTGELFF.

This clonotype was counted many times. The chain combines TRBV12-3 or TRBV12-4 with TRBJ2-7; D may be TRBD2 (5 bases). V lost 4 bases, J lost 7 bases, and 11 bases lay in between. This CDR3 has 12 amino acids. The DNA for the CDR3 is TGTGCCAGCAGTTCCCTCTCGGGGGAGCAGTACTTC. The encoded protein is CASSSLSGEQYF.

The CDR3 DNA follows: TGTGCCAGCAGCAAAACTGGAGGCTACACCTTC. This gives the protein CASSKTGGYTF. V usage is TRBV7-9 and J usage is TRBJ1-2; D gene unclear. The germline CDR1 and CDR2 sequences are SEHNR and FQNEAQ (reference sequence). The CDR3 covers 11 residues. Trimming cost V 5 bases and J 8 bases, with 9 bases left between them.

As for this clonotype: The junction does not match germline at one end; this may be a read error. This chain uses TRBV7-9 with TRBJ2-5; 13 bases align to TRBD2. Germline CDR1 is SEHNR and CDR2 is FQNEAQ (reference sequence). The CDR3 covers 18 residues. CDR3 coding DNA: TGTGCCAGCAACTTAGCGCGACTAGCGGGGGGTCTGAGAGAGACCCAGTACTTC. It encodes CASNLARLAGGLRETQYF.

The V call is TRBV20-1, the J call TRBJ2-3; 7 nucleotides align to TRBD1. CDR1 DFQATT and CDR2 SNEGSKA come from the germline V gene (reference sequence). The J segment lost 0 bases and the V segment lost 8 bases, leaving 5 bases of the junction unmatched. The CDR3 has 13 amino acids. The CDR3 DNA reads TGCAGTCCGACAGGGTTAAGCACAGATACGCAGTATTTT. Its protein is CSPTGLSTDTQYF.

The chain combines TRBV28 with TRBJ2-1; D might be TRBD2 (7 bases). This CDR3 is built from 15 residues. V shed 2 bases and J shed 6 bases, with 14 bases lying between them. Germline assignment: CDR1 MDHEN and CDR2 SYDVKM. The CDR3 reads CASSLGGGAPNEQFF. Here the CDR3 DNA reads TGTGCCAGCAGTTTAGGGGGGGGGGCCCCCAATGAGCAGTTCTTC.

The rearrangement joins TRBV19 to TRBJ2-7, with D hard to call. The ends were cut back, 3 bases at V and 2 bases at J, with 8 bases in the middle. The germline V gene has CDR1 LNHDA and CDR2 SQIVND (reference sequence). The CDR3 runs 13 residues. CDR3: CASSMTEAYEQYF. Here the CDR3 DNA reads TGTGCCAGTAGTATGACTGAGGCCTACGAGCAGTACTTC.

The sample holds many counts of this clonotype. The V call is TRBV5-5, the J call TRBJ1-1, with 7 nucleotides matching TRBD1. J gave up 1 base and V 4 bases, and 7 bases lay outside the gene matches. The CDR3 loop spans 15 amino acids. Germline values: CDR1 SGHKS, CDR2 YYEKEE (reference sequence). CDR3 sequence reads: CASSHLTGPNTEAFF. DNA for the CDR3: TGTGCCAGCAGCCATCTGACAGGGCCGAACACTGAAGCTTTCTTT. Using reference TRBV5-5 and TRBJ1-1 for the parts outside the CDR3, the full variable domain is DAGVTQSPTHLIKTRGQQVTLRCSPISGHKSVSWYQQVLGQGPQFIFQYYEKEERGRGNFPDRFSARQFPNYSSELNVNALLLGDSALYLCASSHLTGPNTEAFFGQGTRLTVV.

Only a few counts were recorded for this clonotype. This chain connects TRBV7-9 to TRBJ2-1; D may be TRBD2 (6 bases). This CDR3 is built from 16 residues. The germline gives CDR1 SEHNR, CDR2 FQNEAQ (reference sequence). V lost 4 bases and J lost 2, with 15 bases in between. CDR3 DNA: TGTGCCAGCAGCTCCCTTGAGAGGGAGGCCTACAATGAGCAGTTCTTC. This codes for CASSSLEREAYNEQFF.

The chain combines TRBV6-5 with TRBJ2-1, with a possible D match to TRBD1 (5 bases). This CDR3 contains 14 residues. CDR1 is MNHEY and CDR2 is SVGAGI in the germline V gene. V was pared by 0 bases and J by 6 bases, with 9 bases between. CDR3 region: CASSYSSGRNEQFF. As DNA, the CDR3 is TGTGCCAGCAGTTACTCGTCAGGGCGCAATGAGCAGTTCTTC.

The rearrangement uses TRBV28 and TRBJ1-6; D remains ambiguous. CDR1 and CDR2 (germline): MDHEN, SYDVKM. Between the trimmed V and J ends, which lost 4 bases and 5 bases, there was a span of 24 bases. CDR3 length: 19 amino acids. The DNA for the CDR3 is TGTGCCAGCAGTTCCCCTTATGTAGGAAGGGCCCCCAATAATTCACCCCTCCACTTT. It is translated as CASSSPYVGRAPNNSPLHF.

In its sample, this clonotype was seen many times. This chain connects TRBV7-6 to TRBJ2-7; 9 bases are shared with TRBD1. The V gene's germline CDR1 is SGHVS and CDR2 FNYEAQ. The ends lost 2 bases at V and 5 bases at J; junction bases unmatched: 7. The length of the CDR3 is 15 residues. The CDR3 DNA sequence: TGTGCCAGCAGCTTACGTCGGACAGGGGTAAACGAGCAGTACTTC. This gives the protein CASSLRRTGVNEQYF.

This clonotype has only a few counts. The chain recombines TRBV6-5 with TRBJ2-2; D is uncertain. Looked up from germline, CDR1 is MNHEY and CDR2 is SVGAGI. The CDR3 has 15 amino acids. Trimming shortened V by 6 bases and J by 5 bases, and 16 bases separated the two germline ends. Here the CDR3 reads CASSLQGLGTGELFF. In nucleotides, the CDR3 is TGTGCCAGCAGCTTGCAAGGATTAGGAACCGGGGAGCTGTTTTTT.

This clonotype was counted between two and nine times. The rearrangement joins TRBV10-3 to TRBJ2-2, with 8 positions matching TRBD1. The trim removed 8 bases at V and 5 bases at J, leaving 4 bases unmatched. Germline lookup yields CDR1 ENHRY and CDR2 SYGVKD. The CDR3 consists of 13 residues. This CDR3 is CAIRTGGTGELFF. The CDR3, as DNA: TGTGCCATCCGAACAGGGGGAACCGGGGAGCTGTTTTTT.

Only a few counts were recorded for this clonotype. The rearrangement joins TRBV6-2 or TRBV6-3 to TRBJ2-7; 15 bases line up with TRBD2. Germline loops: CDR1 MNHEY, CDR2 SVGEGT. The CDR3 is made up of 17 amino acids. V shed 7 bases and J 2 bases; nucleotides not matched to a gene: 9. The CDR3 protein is CASMSGLAGGNPYEQYV. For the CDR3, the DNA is TGTGCCAGCATGTCGGGACTAGCGGGGGGAAATCCCTACGAGCAGTACGTC.

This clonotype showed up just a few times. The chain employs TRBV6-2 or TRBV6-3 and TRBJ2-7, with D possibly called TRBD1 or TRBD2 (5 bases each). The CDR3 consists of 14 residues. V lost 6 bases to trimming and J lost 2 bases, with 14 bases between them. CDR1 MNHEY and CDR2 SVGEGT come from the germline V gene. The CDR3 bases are TGTGCCAGCAGGGACCGGGACCGACCCTACGAGCAGTACGTC. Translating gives CASRDRDRPYEQYV.

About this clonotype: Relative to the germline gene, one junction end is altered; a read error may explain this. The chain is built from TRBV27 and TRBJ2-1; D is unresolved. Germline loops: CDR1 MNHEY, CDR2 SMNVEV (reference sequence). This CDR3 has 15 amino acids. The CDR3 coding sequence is TGTGCCGGCAGTTTAACCCAGGCGACCTACAATGAGCAGTTCTTC. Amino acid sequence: CAGSLTQATYNEQFF.